Listed below are T cell receptor beta chains from one sample, sequenced in a study of lymphopenia after photon versus proton radiotherapy. Measured with immunoSEQ multiplex PCR; TCRdb has only the in-frame clones, and not every one. The table shows 25,000 to 35,000 clones, with about 86% occurring only once. The source material was peripheral blood, sampled from a patient treated with proton-based radiotherapy. These receptor sequences come from a woman between 55 and 75 years old with cholangiocarcinoma. Some clones in this sample may be carry-over from other donors' samples. CDR3s include the opening cysteine and the closing phenylalanine or tryptophan. Each record gives: clone size, J gene, D gene, V gene, CDR3 DNA, CDR3 protein. A D gene is named only where the DNA matches it firmly. Some rows mark clone size as missing; the rest say once, few, many or name a class of expanded clone.

clone size: .; J gene: TRBJ2-3; D gene: TRBD2; V gene: TRBV18; CDR3 DNA: TGTGCCAGCTCCTCCGGAGTAGCGGGGGCCGAGGATACGCAGTATTTT; CDR3 protein: CASSSGVAGAEDTQYF
clone size: few; J gene: TRBJ2-1; D gene: .; V gene: TRBV11-3; CDR3 DNA: TGTGCCAGCAGCTTTAGACTGGGGTCCTACAATGAGCAGTTCTTC; CDR3 protein: CASSFRLGSYNEQFF
clone size: .; J gene: TRBJ1-3; D gene: TRBD1; V gene: TRBV10-3; CDR3 DNA: TGTGCCATCAGTCTACGGGACAGGGGAAGGGAGGTGGACTCTGGAAACACCATATATTTT; CDR3 protein: CAISLRDRGREVDSGNTIYF
clone size: .; J gene: TRBJ2-2; D gene: .; V gene: TRBV9; CDR3 DNA: TGTGCCAGCAGCGTATTAGAAAACACCGGGGAGCTGTTTTTT; CDR3 protein: CASSVLENTGELFF
clone size: .; J gene: TRBJ1-5; D gene: .; V gene: TRBV7-8; CDR3 DNA: TGTGCCAGCAGCCACCGGTCCGAGCCCCAGCATTTT; CDR3 protein: CASSHRSEPQHF
clone size: few; J gene: TRBJ2-1; D gene: TRBD2; V gene: TRBV15; CDR3 DNA: TGTGCCACCGGGCCGGGGGGGGTTTCTTACAATGAGCAGTTCTTC; CDR3 protein: CATGPGGVSYNEQFF
clone size: .; J gene: TRBJ2-7; D gene: TRBD2; V gene: TRBV2; CDR3 DNA: TGTGCCAGCAGTGGACCCAGCGGGAGGGCCGATCTCTACGAGCAGTACTTC; CDR3 protein: CASSGPSGRADLYEQYF
clone size: .; J gene: TRBJ2-7; D gene: TRBD2; V gene: TRBV5-5; CDR3 DNA: TGTGCCAGCAGCTTGGAACCTAGCGGGGGGTCTTACGAGCAGTACTTC; CDR3 protein: CASSLEPSGGSYEQYF
clone size: .; J gene: TRBJ1-2; D gene: .; V gene: TRBV5-1; CDR3 DNA: TGCGCCAGCAGCGAGACAGCTGGCTACACCTTC; CDR3 protein: CASSETAGYTF
clone size: .; J gene: TRBJ2-1; D gene: .; V gene: TRBV2; CDR3 DNA: TGTGCCAGCAGTGCAGGGTCCAATGAGCAGTTCTTC; CDR3 protein: CASSAGSNEQFF
clone size: .; J gene: TRBJ1-4; D gene: TRBD1; V gene: TRBV19; CDR3 DNA: TGTGCCAGTACCATGGACAGGGGGAATGAAAAACTGTTTTTT; CDR3 protein: CASTMDRGNEKLFF
clone size: .; J gene: TRBJ2-1; D gene: TRBD2; V gene: TRBV10-1; CDR3 DNA: TGCGCCAGCAGCTCCCTGGTAGCGGGGGCCGGGAATGAGCAGTTCTTC; CDR3 protein: CASSSLVAGAGNEQFF
clone size: .; J gene: TRBJ1-5; D gene: TRBD1; V gene: TRBV29-1; CDR3 DNA: TGCAGCGTTCGTGCGACAGGGTTCAATCAGCCCCAGCATTTT; CDR3 protein: CSVRATGFNQPQHF
clone size: few; J gene: TRBJ2-1; D gene: .; V gene: TRBV11-1; CDR3 DNA: TGTGCCAGCAGCCAGTCGGGACGGCCCGGTCAGTTCTTC; CDR3 protein: CASSQSGRPGQFF
clone size: .; J gene: TRBJ2-7; D gene: TRBD1; V gene: TRBV4-2; CDR3 DNA: TGTGCCAGCAGCCAAGAGCTCGTCAGGGGGTACGAGCAGTACTTC; CDR3 protein: CASSQELVRGYEQYF
clone size: .; J gene: TRBJ1-3; D gene: .; V gene: TRBV7-6; CDR3 DNA: TGTGCCAGCAGCTTAGCTCCGTTGAAAATCTCTGGAAACACCATATATTTT; CDR3 protein: CASSLAPLKISGNTIYF
clone size: once; J gene: TRBJ2-2; D gene: .; V gene: TRBV29-1; CDR3 DNA: TGCAGCGTTGGTGCCAGCCTGAACACCGGGGAGCTGTTTTTT; CDR3 protein: CSVGASLNTGELFF
clone size: .; J gene: TRBJ1-2; D gene: .; V gene: TRBV9; CDR3 DNA: TGTGCCAGCAGCGTACAAACCCGTCCCGATAACTATGGCTACACCTTC; CDR3 protein: CASSVQTRPDNYGYTF
clone size: .; J gene: TRBJ2-5; D gene: TRBD2; V gene: TRBV6-1; CDR3 DNA: TGTGCCAGCGGAGGCGGGGGGGCAGGGGAGACCCAGTACTTC; CDR3 protein: CASGGGGAGETQYF
clone size: .; J gene: TRBJ1-2; D gene: .; V gene: TRBV29-1; CDR3 DNA: TGCAGCGCCTGGGTGGCTAACTATGGCTACACCTTC; CDR3 protein: CSAWVANYGYTF
clone size: .; J gene: TRBJ1-1; D gene: .; V gene: TRBV7-9; CDR3 DNA: TGTGCCAGCAGCTTAATGCCAACTTACACTGAAGCTTTCTTT; CDR3 protein: CASSLMPTYTEAFF
clone size: .; J gene: TRBJ2-3; D gene: TRBD2; V gene: TRBV2; CDR3 DNA: TGTGCCAGCAGTGATCTAGCGGCCACAGATACGCAGTATTTT; CDR3 protein: CASSDLAATDTQYF
clone size: .; J gene: TRBJ2-5; D gene: TRBD2; V gene: TRBV7-9; CDR3 DNA: TGTGCCAGCAGTGGGGGGGTAGAGACCCAGTACTTC; CDR3 protein: CASSGGVETQYF
clone size: .; J gene: TRBJ1-1; D gene: .; V gene: TRBV18; CDR3 DNA: TGTGCCAGCTCACCGGGCGCCCCTGAAGCTTTCTTT; CDR3 protein: CASSPGAPEAFF
clone size: .; J gene: TRBJ2-1; D gene: TRBD2; V gene: TRBV5-4; CDR3 DNA: TGTGCCAGCAGCTTGGGACTAGCGGGAGCGGGGGGTGAGCAGTTCTTC; CDR3 protein: CASSLGLAGAGGEQFF
clone size: few; J gene: TRBJ2-5; D gene: .; V gene: TRBV29-1; CDR3 DNA: TGCAGCGTTGGGGGAGCTAAAGAGACCCAGTACTTC; CDR3 protein: CSVGGAKETQYF
clone size: .; J gene: TRBJ1-2; D gene: .; V gene: TRBV5-4; CDR3 DNA: TGTGCCAGCAGCTTGGGTGGGATTGGAGCTAACTATGGCTACACCTTC; CDR3 protein: CASSLGGIGANYGYTF
clone size: .; J gene: TRBJ2-3; D gene: .; V gene: TRBV5-1; CDR3 DNA: TGCGCCAGCAGCCCGTCTGACTTGACGCCTCGGGATAATACGCAGTATTTT; CDR3 protein: CASSPSDLTPRDNTQYF
clone size: .; J gene: TRBJ2-7; D gene: TRBD2; V gene: TRBV4-3; CDR3 DNA: TGCGCCAGCAGCCAAGAGCGGCGGGGGGGGAGCTACGAGCAGTACTTC; CDR3 protein: CASSQERRGGSYEQYF
clone size: .; J gene: TRBJ2-2; D gene: .; V gene: TRBV18; CDR3 DNA: TGTGCCAGCTCACCACCAGGCTTGCAAGTTGGCACCGGGGAGCTGTTTTTT; CDR3 protein: CASSPPGLQVGTGELFF
clone size: once; J gene: TRBJ1-6; D gene: .; V gene: TRBV6-6; CDR3 DNA: TGTGCCAGCAGTTACTCAGGTTCCTATAATTCACCCCTCCACTTT; CDR3 protein: CASSYSGSYNSPLHF
clone size: once; J gene: TRBJ1-1; D gene: .; V gene: TRBV7-8; CDR3 DNA: TGTGCCAGCAGCACATACACGAACACTGAAGCTTTCTTT; CDR3 protein: CASSTYTNTEAFF
clone size: .; J gene: TRBJ2-7; D gene: TRBD2; V gene: TRBV29-1; CDR3 DNA: TGCGCGGGGGGCGATTATGAGCAGTACTTC; CDR3 protein: CAGGDYEQYF